This T cell receptor (beta chain) was identified in a study of shared clonotypes between healthy human individuals. The CDR3 sequence is 13 residues long. Trimming pared 2 bases from V and 6 bases from J, leaving 8 bases between. The germline gives CDR1 MDHEN, CDR2 SYDVKM. Assay runs were performed at deep level. Some clones are missing from TCRdb's copy, which holds only in-frame ones; the method was immunoSEQ multiplex PCR. Here the sample spans around 510,000 clones, 95% to 96% being singletons. The gene calls are TRBV28 and TRBJ2-1; unclear D gene. What was sequenced was naive CD4+ T cells sorted from blood. Subset of the sample: CD45RA+ positively selected. The sequence derives from a woman under 40 in good health. Here the CDR3 DNA reads TGTGCCAGCAGTTTAAGGGTCCCCAATGAGCAGTTCTTC. It specifies CASSLRVPNEQFF.